This TCR beta chain originates from a study of shared clonotypes between healthy human individuals. Libraries were prepared by immunoSEQ multiplex PCR; TCRdb keeps only in-frame clonotypes and omits some of them. The sample yields about 960,000 clones, 76% seen once. This clone was detected only a few times. The CDR3 has 14 amino acids. V was pared by 7 bases and J by 0 bases, with 12 bases between. Germline loops: CDR1 LNHDA, CDR2 SQIVND (reference sequence). The sequencing sample was made of memory CD4+ T cells sorted from blood. The subset denotes: CD45RA-negative fraction. The chain has TRBV19 and TRBJ1-2, with no clear D. The clonotype comes from a young man in good health. For the CDR3, the DNA is TGTGCCAGTATCAACCAAGCCCCTAACTATGGCTACACCTTC. Translation gives CASINQAPNYGYTF.